The sequence of this TCR beta chain was determined in a study of response to subunit inactivated influenza vaccine. General observations from the study: Only a handful of new T cells, the authors suggested, are recruited with each seasonal influenza vaccination.

This clonotype showed up just a few times. Its target is unknown. TCRdb processed the RT-PCR reads anew with MiXCR; each CDR3 protein has one entry. Altogether about 500,000 distinct CDR3 sequences are present, more than 15% being singletons, with the ten largest covering 3%. This clonotype was obtained from a man between 50 and 69 years old who received an inactivated influenza vaccine. The specimen comprised CD4+ T cells sorted from PBMCs, sampled around 25 months after vaccination.

Here the CDR3 reads CAISFDSEQYF. The CDR3 nucleotides are TGTGCCATCAGTTTCGACTCCGAGCAGTACTTC. The chain uses TRBV10-3 and TRBJ2-7, with D hard to call. Germline values: CDR1 ENHRY, CDR2 SYGVKD. The ends were cut back, 5 bases at V and 6 bases at J, with 8 bases in the middle. The length of the CDR3 is 11 residues.